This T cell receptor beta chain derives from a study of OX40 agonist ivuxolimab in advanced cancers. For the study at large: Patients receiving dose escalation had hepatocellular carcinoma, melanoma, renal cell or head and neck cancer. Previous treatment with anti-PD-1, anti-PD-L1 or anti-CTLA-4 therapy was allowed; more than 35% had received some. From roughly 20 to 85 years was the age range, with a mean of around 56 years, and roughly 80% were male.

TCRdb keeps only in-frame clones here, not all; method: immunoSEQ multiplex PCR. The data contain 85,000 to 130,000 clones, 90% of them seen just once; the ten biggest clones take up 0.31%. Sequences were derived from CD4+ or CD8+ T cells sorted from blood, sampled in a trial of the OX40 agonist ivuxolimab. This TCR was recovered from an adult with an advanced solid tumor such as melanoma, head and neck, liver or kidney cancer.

The CDR3 DNA follows: TGTGCCAGCAGCCCACAGGGTTACGGAAACACCATATATTTT. Protein sequence: CASSPQGYGNTIYF. The V and J genes are TRBV11-3 and TRBJ1-3, with D tentatively TRBD1 (6 bases). The CDR3 contains 14 residues. V was clipped by 5 bases and J by 4 bases, with 12 bases between them. CDR1 SGHNT and CDR2 YENEEA come from the germline V gene.